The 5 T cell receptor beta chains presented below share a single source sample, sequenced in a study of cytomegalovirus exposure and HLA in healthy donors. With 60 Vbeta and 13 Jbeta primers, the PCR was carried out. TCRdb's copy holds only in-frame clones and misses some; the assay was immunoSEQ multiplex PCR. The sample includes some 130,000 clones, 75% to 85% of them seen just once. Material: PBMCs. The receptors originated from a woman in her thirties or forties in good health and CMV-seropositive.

CDR3 bases: TGTGCCAGCAGTGATCTACAACGGGACTCCTACGAGCAGTACTTC. It is translated as CASSDLQRDSYEQYF. This rearrangement joins TRBV27 to TRBJ2-7; a weak D match, TRBD2 (5 bases). Germline assignment: CDR1 MNHEY and CDR2 SMNVEV (reference sequence). With 5 bases removed from V and 0 bases from J, the gap between germline ends came to 14 bases. The CDR3 consists of 15 residues.

The CDR3 loop reads CASSLGGTSDNEQFF. CDR3 sequence (DNA): TGCGCCAGCAGCTTGGGGGGGACTAGCGACAATGAGCAGTTCTTC. V and J are TRBV5-1 and TRBJ2-1, with 10 bases fitting TRBD2. J was trimmed by 5 bases and V by 0 bases; bases with no gene match: 2. This CDR3 has 15 residues. The germline gives CDR1 SGHRS, CDR2 YFSETQ.

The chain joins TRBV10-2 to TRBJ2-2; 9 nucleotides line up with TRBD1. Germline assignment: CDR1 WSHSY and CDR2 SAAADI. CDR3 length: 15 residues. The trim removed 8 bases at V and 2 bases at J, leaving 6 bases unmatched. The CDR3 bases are TGCGCCAGCGGGGACAGGGTAGGAAACACCGGGGAGCTGTTTTTT. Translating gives CASGDRVGNTGELFF.

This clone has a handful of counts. This chain's CDR3 is CASSQGQGMNTEAFF. CDR3 nucleotides: TGCGCCAGCAGCCAGGGACAGGGGATGAACACTGAAGCTTTCTTT. J is TRBJ1-1 and V is TRBV4-1, with 10 nucleotides matching TRBD1. The CDR3 totals 15 residues. Germline V CDR1 and CDR2: MGHRA, YSYEKL. J was trimmed by 0 bases and V by 3 bases; bases with no gene match: 1.

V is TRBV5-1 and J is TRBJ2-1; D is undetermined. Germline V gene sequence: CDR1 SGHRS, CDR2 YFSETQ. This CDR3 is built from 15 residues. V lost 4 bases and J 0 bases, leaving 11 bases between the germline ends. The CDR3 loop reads CASSETVSSYNEQFF. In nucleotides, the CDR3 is TGCGCCAGCAGCGAAACAGTGAGCTCCTACAATGAGCAGTTCTTC. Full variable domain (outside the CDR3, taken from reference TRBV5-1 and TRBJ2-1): KAGVTQTPRYLIKTRGQQVTLSCSPISGHRSVSWYQQTPGQGLQFLFEYFSETQRNKGNFPGRFSGRQFSNSRSEMNVSTLELGDSALYLCASSETVSSYNEQFFGPGTRLTVL.